This T cell receptor beta chain derives from a study of blood T cell repertoires in COVID-19. Study-level background: Italy, Spain and the United States were the sources of the convalescent and acute COVID-19 samples. From T cells, B-cell-depleted T cells, or PBMCs came the material, which was cDNA or gDNA.

The germline gives CDR1 SGHNT, CDR2 YYREEE (reference sequence). The CDR3 totals 14 residues. The V segment lost 2 bases and the J segment 6 bases; nucleotides outside the gene matches: 4. How the authors handled the data: Estimates of nucleated cell counts were drawn from the amplification of reference gene primers. The table came from immunoSEQ multiplex PCR; TCRdb's copy has only in-frame clones and leaves some out. V, J and clone size are those of that table, while D and trimming were read from the DNA. The table lists around 130,000 clones, 84% of them singletons. The sample taken for sequencing was peripheral blood. The source is a woman aged 80 or over with acute or convalescent COVID-19. The chain links TRBV5-4 to TRBJ2-4; the match to TRBD2 covers 8 bases. The CDR3 coding sequence is TGTGCCAGCAGCTTCGGGAGGGCCGGAAACATTCAGTACTTC. The encoded protein is CASSFGRAGNIQYF. Drawing the rest from reference TRBV5-4 and TRBJ2-4, the complete variable domain is ETGVTQSPTHLIKTRGQQVTLRCSSQSGHNTVSWYQQALGQGPQFIFQYYREEENGRGNFPPRFSGLQFPNYSSELNVNALELDDSALYLCASSFGRAGNIQYFGAGTRLSVL.